Below, 25 T cell receptor beta chains from the same sample are listed, as sequenced in a study of blood T cell repertoires in COVID-19. Libraries were prepared by immunoSEQ multiplex PCR; TCRdb keeps only in-frame clonotypes and omits some of them. Found here are approximately 260,000 clones, around four fifths of them singletons; the top ten hold roughly 4.5%. The material sequenced was peripheral blood. The source is a man aged 55-75 years who had recovered from COVID-19.

The rearrangement links TRBV5-5 to TRBJ2-7, with 11 bases lining up with TRBD2. Germline assignment: CDR1 SGHKS and CDR2 YYEKEE (reference sequence). The CDR3 covers 15 residues. Unmatched junction bases numbered 1, after V lost 0 bases and J lost 2 bases. CDR3 sequence (DNA): TGTGCCAGCAGCTTGGTAGCGGGAGGGCCCTACGAGCAGTACTTC. Protein product: CASSLVAGGPYEQYF.

V gene TRBV30 combines with J gene TRBJ1-4; no definite D call. The CDR3 runs to 13 residues. V was shortened by 3 bases and J by 4 bases, with 9 bases between the two germline ends. CDR1 and CDR2 from the germline V gene are GTSNPN and SVGIG (reference sequence). The CDR3 bases are TGTGCCTGGAGGGCCCTCAGTAATGAAAAACTGTTTTTT. This translates into CAWRALSNEKLFF.

This clone was counted only a few times. This chain joins TRBV19 and TRBJ2-2, with a tentative D call TRBD1 (6 bases). The CDR3 totals 17 residues. V shed 6 bases and J shed 5 bases, with 22 bases lying between them. In germline, CDR1 is LNHDA, CDR2 SQIVND (reference sequence). As DNA, the CDR3 is TGTGCCAGTAGCACCTTCGCGGGCACCAGGGGAACCGGGGAGCTGTTTTTT. The encoded protein is CASSTFAGTRGTGELFF.

This sequence joins TRBV11-2 and TRBJ2-1; tentatively, D is TRBD1 (6 bases). Germline loops: CDR1 SGHAT, CDR2 FQNNGV. Trimming stripped 4 bases from V and 6 bases from J, with 28 bases between. This CDR3 comprises 19 residues. CDR3 residues: CASSSWWGSGGIRANEQFF. The CDR3 nucleotides read TGTGCCAGCAGCTCCTGGTGGGGGAGTGGGGGCATAAGGGCCAATGAGCAGTTCTTC. The whole variable domain, filled in from reference TRBV11-2 and TRBJ2-1, reads EAGVAQSPRYKIIEKRQSVAFWCNPISGHATLYWYQQILGQGPKLLIQFQNNGVVDDSQLPKDRFSAERLKGVDSTLKIQPAKLEDSAVYLCASSSWWGSGGIRANEQFFGPGTRLTVL.

The V call is TRBV27, the J call TRBJ1-4; the match to TRBD1 covers 8 bases. The CDR3 has 17 residues. Trimming cost V 4 bases and J 5 bases; bases outside gene matches: 12. Germline loops: CDR1 MNHEY, CDR2 SMNVEV (reference sequence). This CDR3 is CASSSRPRTGINEKLFF. CDR3 DNA sequence: TGTGCCAGCAGTTCACGACCCCGGACAGGGATAAATGAAAAACTGTTTTTT.

The chain carries TRBV5-4 and TRBJ2-5, with 13 nucleotides matching TRBD2. Per germline, CDR1 SGHNT and CDR2 YYREEE (reference sequence). The CDR3 extends over 14 amino acids. Trimming took 7 bases from V and 5 from J; bases not matched to a gene: 5. CDR3 residues: CASGGLAGRETQYF. CDR3 sequence (DNA): TGTGCCAGCGGGGGACTAGCGGGGAGGGAGACCCAGTACTTC.

The DNA for the CDR3 is TGTGCCAGCAGCCCCCAGGACAGGGGGGTTCTAAACATTCAGTACTTC. As protein: CASSPQDRGVLNIQYF. This rearrangement joins TRBV9 to TRBJ2-4, with 10 bases identical to TRBD1. The V and J ends lost 4 bases and 6 bases, in that order; junction bases with no gene match: 10. Germline assignment: CDR1 SGDLS and CDR2 YYNGEE. This CDR3 contains 16 residues.

The rearrangement joins TRBV6-5 to TRBJ1-1; TRBD1 matches at 9 bases. CDR3 length: 15 amino acids. V gave up 0 bases and J gave up 5 bases; unmatched junction bases: 4. The germline gives CDR1 MNHEY, CDR2 SVGAGI. CDR3 protein: CASSYSGQGLTEAFF. The CDR3 nucleotides read TGTGCCAGCAGTTACTCGGGACAGGGTTTAACTGAAGCTTTCTTT.

CDR3 nucleotide sequence: TGTGCCAGCAGGCTGGGAAACACCATATATTTT. Its translation: CASRLGNTIYF. The rearrangement joins TRBV19 to TRBJ1-3; no clear D gene. This CDR3 is built from 11 residues. Germline V CDR1 and CDR2: LNHDA, SQIVND (reference sequence). Trimming left V 9 bases short and J 4 bases short, with 7 bases between.

V usage is TRBV13 and J usage is TRBJ2-3; a possible D gene is TRBD2 (5 bases). The germline CDR1 and CDR2 sequences are PRHDT and FYEKMQ (reference sequence). CDR3 size: 14 residues. The germline V and J ends were trimmed by 7 bases and 2 bases, with 13 bases remaining between them. In nucleotides, the CDR3 is TGTGCCAGCAAGCTAACAGCGGCCACAGATACGCAGTATTTT. This codes for CASKLTAATDTQYF.

This chain uses TRBV5-1 with TRBJ2-7; 9 bases agree with TRBD1. Germline lookup yields CDR1 SGHRS and CDR2 YFSETQ. V gave up 4 bases and J gave up 4 bases; unmatched junction bases: 9. The CDR3 runs 15 residues. CDR3 loop: CASSPRTGEFYEQYF. The CDR3 bases are TGCGCCAGCAGCCCCCGGACAGGGGAGTTTTACGAGCAGTACTTC.

The DNA of the CDR3 is TGTGCCAGCAGCCCATTGACTGCGAGCTCCTACAATGAGCAGTTCTTC. This gives the protein CASSPLTASSYNEQFF. The chain recombines TRBV27 with TRBJ2-1, with unresolved D. The germline V gene encodes CDR1 MNHEY and CDR2 SMNVEV (reference sequence). The CDR3 runs 16 residues. V was clipped by 6 bases and J by 0 bases, with 15 bases between them.

The sample holds a few counts of this clone. Other DNA sequences within the sample encode an identical CDR3. CDR3 sequence: CASSRGYEQYF. In DNA, the CDR3 is TGTGCCAGCAGCCGCGGCTACGAGCAGTACTTC. The chain recombines TRBV14 with TRBJ2-7; D unclear. Trimming pared 4 bases from V and 3 bases from J, leaving 4 bases between. Per germline, CDR1 SGHDN and CDR2 FVKESK. This CDR3 region has 11 residues.

The DNA for the CDR3 is TGTGCCAGCAGTCGAACTTCCGGGGATCAGCCCCAGCATTTT. Amino acid sequence: CASSRTSGDQPQHF. The chain employs TRBV6-5 and TRBJ1-5; D unclear. Looked up from germline, CDR1 is MNHEY and CDR2 is SVGAGI. V lost 5 bases, J lost 5 bases, and 13 bases lay in between. The CDR3 runs to 14 residues.

V usage is TRBV24-1 and J usage is TRBJ2-1; 11 bases fit TRBD2. Trimming took 5 bases from V and 4 from J; bases not matched to a gene: 3. Germline assignment: CDR1 KGHDR and CDR2 SFDVKD. The CDR3 is made up of 15 amino acids. The CDR3 bases are TGTGCCACCAGTGTAGCGGGGGGGAGATACAATGAGCAGTTCTTC. Amino acid sequence: CATSVAGGRYNEQFF.

This chain connects TRBV9 to TRBJ2-1; 8 bases map to TRBD2. This CDR3 has 15 amino acids. J gave up 8 bases and V 2 bases, and 9 bases lay outside the gene matches. From germline, CDR1 is SGDLS and CDR2 YYNGEE. CDR3 protein: CASSVQRGGFDEQFF. CDR3 nucleotides: TGTGCCAGCAGCGTCCAACGGGGGGGCTTTGATGAGCAGTTCTTC.

The chain uses TRBV18 and TRBJ2-1; tentatively, D is TRBD1 (6 bases). V was clipped by 4 bases and J by 8 bases, with 12 bases between them. CDR1 and CDR2 from the germline V gene are KGHSH and LQKENI. The CDR3 has 13 residues. The CDR3 reads CASSLQGFDEQFF. As DNA, the CDR3 is TGTGCCAGCTCACTGCAGGGGTTCGATGAGCAGTTCTTC. The full variable domain, its missing parts supplied by reference TRBV18 and TRBJ2-1, is NAGVMQNPRHLVRRRGQEARLRCSPMKGHSHVYWYRQLPEEGLKFMVYLQKENIIDESGMPKERFSAEFPKEGPSILRIQQVVRGDSAAYFCASSLQGFDEQFFGPGTRLTVL.

The chain couples TRBV6-4 to TRBJ1-1; D might be TRBD1 (5 bases). V lost 6 bases to trimming and J lost 0 bases, with 11 bases between them. Germline V CDR1 and CDR2: MRHNA, SNTAGT. The CDR3 runs 14 residues. DNA for the CDR3: TGTGCCAGCAGACCGTTAGGGGTGAACACTGAAGCTTTCTTT. Residues: CASRPLGVNTEAFF.

This chain joins TRBV29-1 and TRBJ1-2; D perhaps matches TRBD1 (6 bases). This CDR3 has 12 amino acids. V dropped 2 bases and J dropped 7 bases, with 11 bases sitting between them. The V gene's germline CDR1 is SQVTM and CDR2 ANQGSEA. CDR3 in DNA: TGCAGCGTTGAACGGGGGGCAGCTGGCTACACCTTC. Encoded protein: CSVERGAAGYTF.

Worth noting for this clone: Other DNA sequences in this sample translate to the same CDR3. The chain couples TRBV28 to TRBJ1-2; a possible D gene is TRBD1 (5 bases). V was trimmed by 2 bases and J by 7 bases, leaving 11 bases between them. Germline V gene data show CDR1 as MDHEN and CDR2 as SYDVKM. This CDR3 is 13 amino acids long. CDR3 in amino acids: CASSLLGAAGYTF. The CDR3 DNA is TGTGCCAGCAGTTTACTTGGGGCGGCTGGCTACACCTTC.

This sequence joins TRBV5-1 and TRBJ1-2, with 8 nucleotides matching TRBD1. This CDR3 contains 15 residues. In germline, CDR1 is SGHRS, CDR2 YFSETQ. Trimming cost V 4 bases and J 4 bases; bases outside gene matches: 9. CDR3 residues: CASSLHRGTVYGYTF. CDR3 in DNA: TGCGCCAGCAGCCTACACAGGGGGACAGTCTATGGCTACACCTTC. Based on the CDR3 plus reference TRBV5-1 and TRBJ1-2, the full variable domain is KAGVTQTPRYLIKTRGQQVTLSCSPISGHRSVSWYQQTPGQGLQFLFEYFSETQRNKGNFPGRFSGRQFSNSRSEMNVSTLELGDSALYLCASSLHRGTVYGYTFGSGTRLTVV.

This clone has a single count. The V gene is TRBV25-1, the J gene TRBJ1-1; 12 nucleotides agree with TRBD1. Germline V gives CDR1 MGHDK, CDR2 SYGVNS. The CDR3 totals 15 residues. V dropped 5 bases and J dropped 3; count of bases not matched to a gene: 4. CDR3 sequence reads: CASSSRDRGHTEAFF. The CDR3 nucleotides are TGTGCCAGCAGTAGCCGGGACAGGGGGCACACTGAAGCTTTCTTT.

The chain carries TRBV2 and TRBJ1-5, with a weak D call TRBD1 (5 bases). Per the germline V gene, CDR1 is SNHLY and CDR2 is FYNNEI. The CDR3 runs 13 residues. Trimming took off 8 bases at V and 6 bases at J, with 14 bases between the two ends. CDR3 in DNA: TGTGCCAGCGGGGGGGGAGGCCGTCAGCCCCAGCATTTT. Protein sequence: CASGGGGRQPQHF.

This chain links TRBV6-1 with TRBJ2-2; D is unclear. V was trimmed by 5 bases and J by 3 bases, leaving 4 bases between them. The CDR3 contains 12 residues. CDR1 and CDR2 from the germline V gene are MNHNS and SASEGT. The CDR3 nucleotides read TGTGCCAGCAGTTCTGACACCGGGGAGCTGTTTTTT. Translating gives CASSSDTGELFF.

The gene calls are TRBV7-2 and TRBJ2-7; TRBD2 aligns across 10 bases. Germline CDR1 reads SGHTA; CDR2 reads FQGNSA. The V gene end was trimmed by 1 base and the J gene end by 0 bases; junction bases not matched to a gene: 9. This CDR3 spans 18 amino acids. Here the CDR3 reads CASSLGILAGASSYEQYF. The CDR3 region has the DNA TGTGCCAGCAGCTTAGGTATTCTAGCGGGGGCAAGCTCCTACGAGCAGTACTTC.